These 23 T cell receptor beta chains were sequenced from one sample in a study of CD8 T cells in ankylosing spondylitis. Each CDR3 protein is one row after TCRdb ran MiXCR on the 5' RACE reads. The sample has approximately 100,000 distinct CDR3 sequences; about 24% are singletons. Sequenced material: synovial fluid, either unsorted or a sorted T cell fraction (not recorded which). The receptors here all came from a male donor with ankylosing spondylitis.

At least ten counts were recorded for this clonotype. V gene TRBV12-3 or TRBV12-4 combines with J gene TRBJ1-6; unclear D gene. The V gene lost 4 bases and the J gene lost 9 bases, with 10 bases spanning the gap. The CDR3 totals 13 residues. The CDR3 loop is CASSSTSISPLHF. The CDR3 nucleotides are TGTGCCAGCAGTTCTACCTCTATTTCACCCCTCCACTTT.

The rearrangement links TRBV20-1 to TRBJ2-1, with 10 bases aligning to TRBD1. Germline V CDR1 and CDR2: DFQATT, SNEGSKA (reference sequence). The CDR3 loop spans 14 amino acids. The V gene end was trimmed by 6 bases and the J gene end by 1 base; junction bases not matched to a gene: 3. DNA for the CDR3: TGCAGTGCCAGGACAGGGGGTTCCTACAATGAGCAGTTCTTC. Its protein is CSARTGGSYNEQFF.

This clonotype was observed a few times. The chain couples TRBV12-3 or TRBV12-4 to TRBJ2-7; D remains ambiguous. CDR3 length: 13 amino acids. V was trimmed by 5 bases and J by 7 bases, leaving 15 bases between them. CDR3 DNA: TGTGCCAGCAGTCCAGGACCCTCGCGGGAGCAGTACGTC. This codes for CASSPGPSREQYV.

CDR3 residues: CASSQVYGPLEQYF. The CDR3, as DNA: TGTGCCAGCAGCCAAGTATACGGACCCTTGGAGCAGTACTTC. The V and J genes are TRBV14 and TRBJ2-7; D unclear. V was trimmed by 1 base and J by 7 bases, leaving 14 bases between them. CDR3 size: 14 residues. Looked up from germline, CDR1 is SGHDN and CDR2 is FVKESK.

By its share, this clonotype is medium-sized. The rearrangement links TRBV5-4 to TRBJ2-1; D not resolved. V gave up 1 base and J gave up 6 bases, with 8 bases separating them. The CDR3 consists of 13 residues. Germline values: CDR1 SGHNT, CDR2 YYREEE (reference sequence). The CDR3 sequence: CASSLFGTNEQFF. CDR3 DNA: TGTGCCAGCAGCTTGTTCGGCACCAATGAGCAGTTCTTC.

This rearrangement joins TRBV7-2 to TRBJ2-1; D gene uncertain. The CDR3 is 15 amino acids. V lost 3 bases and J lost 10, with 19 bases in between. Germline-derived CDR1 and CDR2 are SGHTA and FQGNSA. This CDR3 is CASSLTPEPDTEQFF. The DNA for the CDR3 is TGTGCCAGCAGCTTGACCCCCGAGCCCGATACGGAGCAGTTCTTC.

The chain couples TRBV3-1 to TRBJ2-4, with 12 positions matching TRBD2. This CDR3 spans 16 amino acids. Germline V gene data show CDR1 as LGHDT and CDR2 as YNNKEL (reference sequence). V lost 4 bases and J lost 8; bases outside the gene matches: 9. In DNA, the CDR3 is TGTGCCAGCAGCCGGACTAGCGGGACCCTCGGGGACATTCAGTACTTC. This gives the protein CASSRTSGTLGDIQYF.

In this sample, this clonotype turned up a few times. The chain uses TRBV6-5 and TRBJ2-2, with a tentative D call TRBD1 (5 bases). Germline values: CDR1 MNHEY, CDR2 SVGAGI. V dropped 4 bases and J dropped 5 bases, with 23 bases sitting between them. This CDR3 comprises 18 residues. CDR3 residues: CASSFKPQATYGTGELFF. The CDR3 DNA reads TGTGCCAGCAGTTTTAAACCACAGGCCACGTATGGTACCGGGGAGCTGTTTTTT.

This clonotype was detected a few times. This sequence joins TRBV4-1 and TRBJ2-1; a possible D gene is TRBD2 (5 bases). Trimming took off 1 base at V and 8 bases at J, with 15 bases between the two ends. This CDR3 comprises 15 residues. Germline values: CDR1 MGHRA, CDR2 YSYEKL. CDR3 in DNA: TGCGCCAGCAGCCAAGTCGGCGGGTTCTCCTATGAGCAGTTCTTC. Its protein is CASSQVGGFSYEQFF.

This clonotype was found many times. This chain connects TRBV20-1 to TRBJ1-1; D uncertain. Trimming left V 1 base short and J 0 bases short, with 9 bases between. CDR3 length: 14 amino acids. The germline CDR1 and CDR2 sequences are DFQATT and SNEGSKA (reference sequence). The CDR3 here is CSARVGGLNTEAFF. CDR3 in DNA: TGCAGTGCTAGAGTGGGAGGCTTGAACACTGAAGCTTTCTTT.

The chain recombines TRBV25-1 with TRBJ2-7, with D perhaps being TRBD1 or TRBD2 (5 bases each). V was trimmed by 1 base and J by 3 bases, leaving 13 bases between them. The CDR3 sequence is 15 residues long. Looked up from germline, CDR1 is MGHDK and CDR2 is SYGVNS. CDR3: CASSEFIGTDYEQYF. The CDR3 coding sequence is TGTGCCAGCAGTGAATTTATAGGGACGGACTACGAGCAGTACTTC.

The CDR3: CSAGSGPTYEQYF. In DNA form, the CDR3 reads TGCAGCGCCGGTAGCGGGCCCACCTACGAGCAGTACTTC. This chain joins TRBV29-1 and TRBJ2-7, with TRBD2 matching over 7 bases. Germline CDR1 is SQVTM and CDR2 is ANQGSEA. The CDR3 loop spans 13 amino acids. V trimming: 7 bases; J trimming: 2 bases; junction bases outside the gene matches: 8.

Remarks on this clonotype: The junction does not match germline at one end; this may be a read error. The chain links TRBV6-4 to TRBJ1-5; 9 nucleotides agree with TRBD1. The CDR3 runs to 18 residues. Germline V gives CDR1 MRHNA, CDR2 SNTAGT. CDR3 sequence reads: CASSDSRTGVVRNQPQHF. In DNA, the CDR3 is TGTGCCAGCAGTGACTCTAGGACAGGGGTTGTGCGCAATCAGCCCCAACATTTT.

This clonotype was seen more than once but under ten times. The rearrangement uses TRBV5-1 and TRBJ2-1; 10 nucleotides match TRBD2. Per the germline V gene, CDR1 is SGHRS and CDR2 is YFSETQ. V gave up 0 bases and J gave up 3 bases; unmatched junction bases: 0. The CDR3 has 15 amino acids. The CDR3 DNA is TGCGCCAGCAGCTTGGCTAGCGGGAGCTACAATGAGCAGTTCTTC. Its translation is CASSLASGSYNEQFF.

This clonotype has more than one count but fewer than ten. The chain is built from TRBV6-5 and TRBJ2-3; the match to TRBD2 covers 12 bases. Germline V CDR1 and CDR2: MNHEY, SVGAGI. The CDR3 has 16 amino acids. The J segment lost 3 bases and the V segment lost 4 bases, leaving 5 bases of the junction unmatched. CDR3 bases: TGTGCCAGCAGTTCCCGAGGGACTAGCGGGACAGATACGCAGTATTTT. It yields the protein CASSSRGTSGTDTQYF.

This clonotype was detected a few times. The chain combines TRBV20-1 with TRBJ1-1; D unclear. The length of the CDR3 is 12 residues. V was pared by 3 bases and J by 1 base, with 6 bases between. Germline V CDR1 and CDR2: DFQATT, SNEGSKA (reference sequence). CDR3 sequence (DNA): TGCAGTGCTAGTAGGGCGAACACTGAAGCTTTCTTT. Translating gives CSASRANTEAFF.

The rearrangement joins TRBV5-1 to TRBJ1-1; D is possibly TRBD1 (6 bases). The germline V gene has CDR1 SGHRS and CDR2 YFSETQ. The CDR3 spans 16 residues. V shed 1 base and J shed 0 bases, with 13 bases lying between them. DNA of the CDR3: TGCGCCAGCAGCTTGTATCAGGGGCGGATGAACACTGAAGCTTTCTTT. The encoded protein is CASSLYQGRMNTEAFF. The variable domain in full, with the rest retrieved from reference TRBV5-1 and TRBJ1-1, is KAGVTQTPRYLIKTRGQQVTLSCSPISGHRSVSWYQQTPGQGLQFLFEYFSETQRNKGNFPGRFSGRQFSNSRSEMNVSTLELGDSALYLCASSLYQGRMNTEAFFGQGTRLTVV.

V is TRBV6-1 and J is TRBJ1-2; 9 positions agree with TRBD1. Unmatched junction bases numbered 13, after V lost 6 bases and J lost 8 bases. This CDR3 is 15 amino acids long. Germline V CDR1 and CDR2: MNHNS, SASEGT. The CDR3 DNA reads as TGTGCCAGCAGGCGTACGGGACAGGGAGTCGAGGGCTACACCTTC. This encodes CASRRTGQGVEGYTF.

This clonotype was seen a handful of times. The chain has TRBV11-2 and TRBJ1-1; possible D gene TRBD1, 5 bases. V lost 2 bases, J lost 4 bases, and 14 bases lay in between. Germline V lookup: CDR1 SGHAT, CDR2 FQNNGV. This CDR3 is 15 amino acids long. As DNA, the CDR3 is TGTGCCAGCAGCTTAATTGGGGGGATTAGCACTGAAGCTTTCTTT. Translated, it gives CASSLIGGISTEAFF.

The CDR3, as DNA: TGCAGTGCTCGGAAACAAACCGGGGAGCTGTTTTTT. Its protein product is CSARKQTGELFF. This rearrangement joins TRBV20-1 to TRBJ2-2; D gene uncertain. The germline CDR1 and CDR2 sequences are DFQATT and SNEGSKA (reference sequence). V lost 5 bases, J lost 5 bases, and 9 bases lay in between. This CDR3 has 12 amino acids.

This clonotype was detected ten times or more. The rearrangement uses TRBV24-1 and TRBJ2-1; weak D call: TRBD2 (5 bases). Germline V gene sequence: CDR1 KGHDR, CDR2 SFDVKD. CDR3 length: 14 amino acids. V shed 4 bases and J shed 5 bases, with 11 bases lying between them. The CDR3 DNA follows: TGTGCCACCAGTGAGGTCAGCGGAAACAATGAGCAGTTCTTC. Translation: CATSEVSGNNEQFF.

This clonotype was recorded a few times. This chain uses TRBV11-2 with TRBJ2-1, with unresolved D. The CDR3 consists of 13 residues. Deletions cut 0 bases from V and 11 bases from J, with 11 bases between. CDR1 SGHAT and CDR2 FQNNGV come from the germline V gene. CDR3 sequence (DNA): TGTGCCAGCAGCTTAGATCTGAGTCCTAAGCAGTTCTTC. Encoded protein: CASSLDLSPKQFF.

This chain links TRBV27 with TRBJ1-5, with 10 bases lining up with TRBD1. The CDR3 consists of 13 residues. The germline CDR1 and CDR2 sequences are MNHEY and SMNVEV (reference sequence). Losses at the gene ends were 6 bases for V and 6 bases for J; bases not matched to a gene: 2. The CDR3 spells CASRGTGVQPQHF. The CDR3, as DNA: TGTGCCAGCAGGGGGACAGGGGTTCAGCCCCAGCATTTT.